This T cell receptor (beta chain) was captured in a study of T cell responses to AZD1222 COVID-19 vaccine. Study overall: The study pooled second doses at about 4 or about 12 weeks. Study outcomes and limitations: Regions 160-218 and 743-854 held dominance among vaccine-associated CD4 TCRs, which spanned spike. Donors, mostly white British, included more females; clonal diversity was possibly underestimated.

The data were produced by immunoSEQ multiplex PCR, yet TCRdb's version contains in-frame clones alone and is incomplete. The sample holds roughly 120,000 clones, more than 85% seen once. Germline V gene lookup returns CDR1 MNHEY and CDR2 SVGEGT. The CDR3 contains 20 residues. Trimming at V came to 0 bases and at J to 1 base, leaving 10 bases not matched to a gene. Details on this clone: Antigen specificity is unknown.

The TCR sequence derives from an adult in good health. The J gene is TRBJ2-2, the V gene TRBV6-2 or TRBV6-3; 11 nucleotides agree with TRBD2. The sequencing used peripheral blood, collected on day 0 of AZD1222 vaccination. CDR3: CASSYSHLAGGLKNTGELFF. DNA of the CDR3: TGTGCCAGCAGTTACTCTCATCTAGCGGGAGGACTCAAGAACACCGGGGAGCTGTTTTTT.